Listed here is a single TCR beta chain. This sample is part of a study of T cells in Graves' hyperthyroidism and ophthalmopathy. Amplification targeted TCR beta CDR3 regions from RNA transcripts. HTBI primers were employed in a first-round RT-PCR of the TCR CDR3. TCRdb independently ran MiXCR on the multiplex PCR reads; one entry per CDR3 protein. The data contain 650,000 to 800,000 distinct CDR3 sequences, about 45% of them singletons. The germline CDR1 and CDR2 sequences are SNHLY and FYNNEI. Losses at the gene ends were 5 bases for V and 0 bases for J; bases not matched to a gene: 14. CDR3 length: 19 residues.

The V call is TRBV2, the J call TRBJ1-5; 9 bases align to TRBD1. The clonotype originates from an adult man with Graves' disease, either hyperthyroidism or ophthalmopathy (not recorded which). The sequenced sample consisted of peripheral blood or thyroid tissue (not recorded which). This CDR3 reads CASSNIGGDRAYSNQPQHF. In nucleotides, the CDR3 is TGTGCCAGCAGTAATATCGGGGGGGACAGGGCATATAGCAATCAGCCCCAGCATTTT.